A selection of T cell receptor beta chains follows, all from one sample in a study of blood T cells in healthy people across ages. Each CDR3 protein is one row after TCRdb ran MiXCR on the 5' RACE reads. The table records approximately 850,000 distinct CDR3 sequences, 44% of them present only once. Sequencing was performed on blood. Receptors were obtained from a man aged 55 to 70 in good health. Each CDR3 is given with its conserved first and last residue. A D gene is named only where the DNA matches it firmly. The size of a clone is reported for some rows only, either as once, few or many, or as a class for expanded clones.

TRBV7-2	.	TRBJ2-3	.	TGTGCCAGCACTATCCCAGGATCTATGCAGTATTTT	CASTIPGSMQYF
TRBV20-1	TRBD1	TRBJ2-7	.	TGCAGTGCTAGTCAGGATCCGGGACAGCCCTACGAGCAGTACTTC	CSASQDPGQPYEQYF
TRBV6-1	TRBD1	TRBJ2-7	few	TGTGCCGTGCGAAGACAGGGTACCTACGAGCAGTACTTC	CAVRRQGTYEQYF
TRBV2	TRBD2	TRBJ2-1	.	TGTGCCAGCAGCCAAGTCGGGGGGGCCGGTATTAATGAGCAGTTCTTC	CASSQVGGAGINEQFF
TRBV6-1	.	TRBJ2-3	.	TGTGCCAGCAGTAGGCTCCCAGCCGATACGCAGTATTTT	CASSRLPADTQYF
TRBV4-1	TRBD1	TRBJ1-1	once	TGCGCCAGCAGCGCTTGGCCGGGACAGGGAATGAACACTGAAGCTTTCTTT	CASSAWPGQGMNTEAFF
TRBV20-1	.	TRBJ2-1	.	TGCAGTGTGAGGGGCGACGGTGAGCAGTTCTTC	CSVRGDGEQFF
TRBV6-5	.	TRBJ2-5	.	TGTGCCAGCAGTTATGGGTCCGGTTGGACCCAAGAGACCCAGTACTTC	CASSYGSGWTQETQYF
TRBV11-2	.	TRBJ1-2	few	TGTGCCAGCAGCTTAGATACAGGGTCTTATGGCTACACCTTC	CASSLDTGSYGYTF
TRBV4-3	.	TRBJ2-2	.	TGCGCCAGCAGCCAAGATGTACCCCCGGTAGGGGACGGGGAGCTGTTTTTT	CASSQDVPPVGDGELFF
TRBV12-3/TRBV12-4	.	TRBJ1-2	few	TGTGCCAGCAAAGTTGGGAACTATGGCTACACCTTC	CASKVGNYGYTF
TRBV10-3	.	TRBJ1-2	few	TGTGCCATCTCGCAGGGAGTGGCTGAGTATGGCTACACCTTC	CAISQGVAEYGYTF
TRBV6-5	.	TRBJ2-1	few	TGTGCCAGCAAAACCGCAGCGGACTCCTACAATGAGCAGTTCTTC	CASKTAADSYNEQFF
TRBV14	TRBD2	TRBJ2-5	.	TGTGCCAGCAGCCAAGATCTAGTAGCGGGGGGTACATACAATGAGCAGTACTTC	CASSQDLVAGGTYNEQYF
TRBV30	.	TRBJ1-2	.	TGTGCCTGGAGTGGGGAACTCACTAACTATGGCTACACCTTC	CAWSGELTNYGYTF
TRBV29-1	.	TRBJ1-2	.	TGCAGCGTGCCAACATACGAAGGCTACACCTTC	CSVPTYEGYTF
TRBV7-9	TRBD1	TRBJ1-2	.	TGTGCCAGCAGCGGAGATTATACGACAGGGCCTAACTATGGCTACACCTTC	CASSGDYTTGPNYGYTF
TRBV7-2	.	TRBJ2-6	many	TGTGCCAGCAGCTTAAATGGGGCCAACGTCCTGACTTTC	CASSLNGANVLTF
TRBV7-9	TRBD1	TRBJ2-7	.	TGTGCCAGCAGCACTCGACAGGGGGCCCCAATCTACGAGCAGTACTTC	CASSTRQGAPIYEQYF
TRBV14	.	TRBJ2-7	few	TGTGCCAGCAGCCAAGAAGACCGACCTTACGAGCAGTACTTC	CASSQEDRPYEQYF
TRBV5-1	.	TRBJ2-5	.	TGCGCCAGCAGCATCGGCGGGCAGGGCTTGATTGAGACCCAGTACTTC	CASSIGGQGLIETQYF
TRBV18	.	TRBJ2-5	.	TGTGCCAGCTCACCACCTCAGGGGACCAAGGGGGAGACCCAGTACTTC	CASSPPQGTKGETQYF
TRBV4-3	.	TRBJ1-2	few	TGCGCCAGCAGCGCCCTGGCGGGCTATGGCTACACCTTC	CASSALAGYGYTF
TRBV7-2	TRBD1	TRBJ2-7	.	TGTGCCAGCAGCCAGTGGGACAGAACCTACGAGCAGTACTTC	CASSQWDRTYEQYF
TRBV6-6	TRBD2	TRBJ2-3	few	TGTGCCAGCACCTATGAGCGGGGAGGAACGCAGTATTTT	CASTYERGGTQYF
TRBV7-2	.	TRBJ1-2	.	TGTGCCAGCAGCTTAATCATCGGCCTTAACTATGGCTACACCTTC	CASSLIIGLNYGYTF
TRBV3-1	.	TRBJ1-2	.	TGTGCCAGCAGCCAATTTTCGGGGGACGCCTATGGCTACACCTTC	CASSQFSGDAYGYTF
TRBV7-9	.	TRBJ2-5	once	TGTGCCAGCGGGGAGGTGGAGACCCAGTACTTC	CASGEVETQYF
TRBV28	.	TRBJ1-1	.	TGTGCCAGCAGTCGTCCTCGTGGGGGGATGAACACTGAAGCTTTCTTT	CASSRPRGGMNTEAFF
TRBV19	TRBD1	TRBJ1-2	.	TGTGCCAGTAGTCCGCCGGGGGGACAGTTGTTCTATGGCTACACCTTC	CASSPPGGQLFYGYTF
TRBV20-1	TRBD1	TRBJ1-6	.	TGCAGTGCCGGACCGGGACAGGGGAGTTCACCCCTCCACTTT	CSAGPGQGSSPLHF
TRBV2	TRBD2	TRBJ2-3	many	TGTGCCAGCAGTGAACTAGCGGGGGGGGACACAGATACGCAGTATTTT	CASSELAGGDTDTQYF
TRBV4-1	.	TRBJ2-5	.	TGCGCCAGCAGCCAAGAACAGGGCGAGACCCAGTACTTC	CASSQEQGETQYF
TRBV29-1	TRBD1	TRBJ1-1	.	TGCAGCGTCGCATCCGGGACAGCTAACACTGAAGCTTTCTTT	CSVASGTANTEAFF
TRBV7-2	.	TRBJ2-6	many	TGTGCCAGCAGCGGGCAGTCCCCTGGGGCCAACGTCCTGACTTTC	CASSGQSPGANVLTF
TRBV7-2	.	TRBJ1-2	few	TGTGCCAGCAGCTTAATTGGAAATTCGGATGGCTACACCTTC	CASSLIGNSDGYTF
TRBV7-2	TRBD1	TRBJ1-1	.	TGTGCCAGCAGCTGGTCGGGACAGGTGAACACTGAAGCTTTCTTT	CASSWSGQVNTEAFF
TRBV10-3	TRBD2	TRBJ2-1	.	TGTGCCATCAGTTCAAGCGGGGGGGACGCCTACAATGAGCAGTTCTTC	CAISSSGGDAYNEQFF
TRBV29-1	TRBD2	TRBJ2-1	.	TGCAGCGTTGTCCCTAGCGGGGGGCGGAGTAATGAGCAGTTCTTC	CSVVPSGGRSNEQFF
TRBV6-6	.	TRBJ1-2	few	TGTGCCAGCAGTATAACAGGGCGGGTTTACTATGGCTACACCTTC	CASSITGRVYYGYTF
TRBV7-9	TRBD2	TRBJ2-1	few	TGTGCCAGCAGCTTACAAGCGGGGACGCAGTTCTTC	CASSLQAGTQFF
TRBV12-3/TRBV12-4	TRBD1	TRBJ2-1	few	TGTGCCAGCAGTTTAGCGCTAGGAGACAGGGCAAATGAGCAGTTCTTC	CASSLALGDRANEQFF
TRBV9	.	TRBJ2-1	.	TGTGCCAGCAATTCCGGGCGGGGTGCGAGCTCCTACAATGAGCAGTTCTTC	CASNSGRGASSYNEQFF
TRBV20-1	.	TRBJ1-1	few	TGCAGTGCTAGAGATGCTGGCAGGGAAGCTTTCTTT	CSARDAGREAFF
TRBV20-1	TRBD2	TRBJ2-7	.	TGCAGTGCTAGAGAAAGCGGGGCTTGCTCCTACGAGCAGTACTTC	CSARESGACSYEQYF
TRBV6-6	.	TRBJ2-1	many	TGTGCCAGCAGTTACTCCCCCCCACAGGGAATCTACAATGAGCAGTTCTTC	CASSYSPPQGIYNEQFF
TRBV5-1	TRBD2	TRBJ2-3	.	TGCGCCAGCCTCCCAGCGCCTAGCGGGGGGGCCTCAGATACGCAGTATTTT	CASLPAPSGGASDTQYF
TRBV2	.	TRBJ1-2	.	TGTGCCAGCAGTGAAGCGGCGGATGGCTACACCTTC	CASSEAADGYTF
TRBV15	TRBD1	TRBJ1-6	.	TGTGCCACCAGCAGAGAACAGGGGGAGAATAATTCACCCCTCCACTTT	CATSREQGENNSPLHF
TRBV12-3/TRBV12-4	.	TRBJ2-5	.	TGTGCCTGCAGCCGACAGGGAGGTAGAGAGACCCAGTACTTC	CACSRQGGRETQYF
TRBV30	TRBD1	TRBJ1-5	.	TGTGCCTGGAGTACCGGACAGGGGAACAATCAGCCCCAGCATTTT	CAWSTGQGNNQPQHF
TRBV6-2/TRBV6-3	.	TRBJ2-1	few	TGTGCCAGCAGACCACAGGGATTTAGCTCCTACAATGAGCAGTTCTTC	CASRPQGFSSYNEQFF
TRBV7-9	.	TRBJ2-1	.	TGTGCCAGCAGCTTAGACCCCCCGGTGACCTACAATGAGCAGTTCTTC	CASSLDPPVTYNEQFF
TRBV20-1	.	TRBJ2-5	.	TGCAGTGCTACCACAGGGAGTCTTAACCAAGAGACCCAGTACTTC	CSATTGSLNQETQYF
TRBV29-1	.	TRBJ2-7	few	TGCAGCGCCTCAAACGGGCCTTCCCGTTCTCCATCCTACGAGCAGTACTTC	CSASNGPSRSPSYEQYF
TRBV15	.	TRBJ2-5	few	TGTGCCACCAGCAGAGATTCTTGGGAGACCCAGTACTTC	CATSRDSWETQYF
TRBV4-3	TRBD2	TRBJ2-3	.	TGCGCCAGCAGCCGGGACCCACCTGGACGAGCGGGGGGGACAGATACGCAGTATTTT	CASSRDPPGRAGGTDTQYF
TRBV4-3	.	TRBJ1-1	few	TGCGCCAGCAGCCAAGAAAGTACCGGGAACACTGAAGCTTTCTTT	CASSQESTGNTEAFF
TRBV25-1	TRBD1	TRBJ1-1	.	TGTGCCAGCGTAGAACAGGGGTTGAACACTGAAGCTTTCTTT	CASVEQGLNTEAFF
TRBV5-1	TRBD2	TRBJ2-3	.	TGCGCCAGCAGATGGCTAGCGGTGAACACAGATACGCAGTATTTT	CASRWLAVNTDTQYF